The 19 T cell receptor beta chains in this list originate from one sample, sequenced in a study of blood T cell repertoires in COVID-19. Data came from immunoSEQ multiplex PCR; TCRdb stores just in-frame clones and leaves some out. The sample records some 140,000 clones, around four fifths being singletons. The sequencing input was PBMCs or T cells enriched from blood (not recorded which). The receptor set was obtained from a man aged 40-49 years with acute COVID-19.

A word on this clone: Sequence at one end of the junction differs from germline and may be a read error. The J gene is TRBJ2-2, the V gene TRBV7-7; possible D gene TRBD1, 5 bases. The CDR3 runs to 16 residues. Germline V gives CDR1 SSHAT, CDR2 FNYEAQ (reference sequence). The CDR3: CASSLEGATNTGELFF. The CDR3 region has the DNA TGTGCTAGCAGCTTAGAAGGGGCTACAAACACCGGGGAGCTGTTTTTT.

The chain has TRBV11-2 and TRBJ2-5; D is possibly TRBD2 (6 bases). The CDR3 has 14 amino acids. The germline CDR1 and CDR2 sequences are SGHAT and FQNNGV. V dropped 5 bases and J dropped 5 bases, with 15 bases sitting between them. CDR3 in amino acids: CASSIGGTAETQYF. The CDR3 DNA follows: TGTGCCAGCAGCATAGGCGGGACTGCCGAGACCCAGTACTTC.

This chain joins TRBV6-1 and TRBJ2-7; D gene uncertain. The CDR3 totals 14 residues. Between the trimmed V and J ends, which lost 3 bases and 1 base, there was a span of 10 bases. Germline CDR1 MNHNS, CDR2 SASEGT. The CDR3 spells CASSDWASSYEQYF. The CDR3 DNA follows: TGTGCCAGCAGTGATTGGGCTTCTTCCTACGAGCAGTACTTC.

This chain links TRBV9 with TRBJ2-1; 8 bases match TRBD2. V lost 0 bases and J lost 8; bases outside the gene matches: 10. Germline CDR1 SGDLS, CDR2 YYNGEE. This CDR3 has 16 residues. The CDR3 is CASSVGPSGFGDEQFF. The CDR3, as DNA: TGTGCCAGCAGCGTAGGTCCTAGCGGGTTCGGCGATGAGCAGTTCTTC.

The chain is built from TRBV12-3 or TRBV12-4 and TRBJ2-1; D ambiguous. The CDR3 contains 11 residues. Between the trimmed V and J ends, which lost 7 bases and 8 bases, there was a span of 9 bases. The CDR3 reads CASTSLDEQFF. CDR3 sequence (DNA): TGTGCCAGCACCTCACTGGATGAGCAGTTCTTC.

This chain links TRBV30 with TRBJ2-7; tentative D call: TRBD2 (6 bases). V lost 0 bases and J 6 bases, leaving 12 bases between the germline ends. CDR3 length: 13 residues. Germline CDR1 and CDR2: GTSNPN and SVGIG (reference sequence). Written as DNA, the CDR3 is TGTGCCTGGAGTGTAGGAGGGGAAGCCGAGCAGTACTTC. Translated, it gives CAWSVGGEAEQYF. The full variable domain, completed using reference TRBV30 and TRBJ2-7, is SQTIHQWPATLVQPVGSPLSLECTVEGTSNPNLYWYRQAAGRGLQLLFYSVGIGQISSEVPQNLSASRPQDRQFILSSKKLLLSDSGFYLCAWSVGGEAEQYFGPGTRLTVT.

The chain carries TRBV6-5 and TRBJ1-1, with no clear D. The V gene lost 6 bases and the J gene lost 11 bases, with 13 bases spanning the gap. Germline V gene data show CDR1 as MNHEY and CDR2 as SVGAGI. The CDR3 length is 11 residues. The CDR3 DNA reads TGTGCCAGCAGAGACTATGACGCGGCTTTCTTT. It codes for CASRDYDAAFF.

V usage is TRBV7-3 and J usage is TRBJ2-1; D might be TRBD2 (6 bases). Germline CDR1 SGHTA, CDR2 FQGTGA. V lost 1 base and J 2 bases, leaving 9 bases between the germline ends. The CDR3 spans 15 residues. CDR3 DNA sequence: TGTGCCAGCAGCTTAATCGGGAGCGCCTACAATGAGCAGTTCTTC. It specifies CASSLIGSAYNEQFF.

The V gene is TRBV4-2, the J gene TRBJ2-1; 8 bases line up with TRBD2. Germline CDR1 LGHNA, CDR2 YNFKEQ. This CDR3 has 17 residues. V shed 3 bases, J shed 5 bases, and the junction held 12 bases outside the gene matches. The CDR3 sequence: CASSHIIGRAADNEQFF. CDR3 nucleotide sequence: TGTGCCAGCAGCCACATCATCGGGAGGGCCGCGGACAATGAGCAGTTCTTC.

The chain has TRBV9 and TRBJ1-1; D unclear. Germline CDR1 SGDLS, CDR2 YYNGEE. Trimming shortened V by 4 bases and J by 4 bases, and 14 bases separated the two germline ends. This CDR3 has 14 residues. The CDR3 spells CASSPREGGTEAFF. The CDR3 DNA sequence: TGTGCCAGCAGCCCGCGAGAGGGCGGCACTGAAGCTTTCTTT.

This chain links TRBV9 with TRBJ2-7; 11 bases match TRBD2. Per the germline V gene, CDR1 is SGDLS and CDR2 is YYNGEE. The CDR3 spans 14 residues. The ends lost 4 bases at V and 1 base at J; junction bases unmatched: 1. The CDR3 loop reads CASSLAGGSYEQYF. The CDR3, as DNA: TGTGCCAGCAGCCTAGCGGGAGGTTCCTACGAGCAGTACTTC.

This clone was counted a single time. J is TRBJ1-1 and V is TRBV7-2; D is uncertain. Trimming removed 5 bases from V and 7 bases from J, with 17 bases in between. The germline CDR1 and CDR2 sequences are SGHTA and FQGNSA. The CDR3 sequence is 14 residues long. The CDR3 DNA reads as TGTGCCAGCAGCCTGAGAGGGTCTGTTAATGAAGCTTTCTTT. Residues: CASSLRGSVNEAFF. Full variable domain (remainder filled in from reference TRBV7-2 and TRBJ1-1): GAGVSQSPSNKVTEKGKDVELRCDPISGHTALYWYRQSLGQGLEFLIYFQGNSAPDKSGLPSDRFSAERTGGSVSTLTIQRTQQEDSAVYLCASSLRGSVNEAFFGQGTRLTVV.

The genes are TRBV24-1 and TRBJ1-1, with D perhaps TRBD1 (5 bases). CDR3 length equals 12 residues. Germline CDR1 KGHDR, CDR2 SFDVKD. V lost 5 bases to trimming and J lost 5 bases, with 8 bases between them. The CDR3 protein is CATSAGKTEAFF. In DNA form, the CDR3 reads TGTGCCACCAGTGCAGGGAAAACTGAAGCTTTCTTT.

As DNA, the CDR3 is TGTGCCAGCAGCCACAGCGGGATTCCCTCCTACGAGCAGTACTTC. Amino acids: CASSHSGIPSYEQYF. The rearrangement uses TRBV3-1 (or the pseudogene TRBV3-2) and TRBJ2-7; 7 positions match TRBD2. Looked up from germline, CDR1 is LGHDT and CDR2 is YNNKEL (reference sequence). The CDR3 contains 15 residues. Unmatched junction bases numbered 5, after V lost 3 bases and J lost 0 bases.

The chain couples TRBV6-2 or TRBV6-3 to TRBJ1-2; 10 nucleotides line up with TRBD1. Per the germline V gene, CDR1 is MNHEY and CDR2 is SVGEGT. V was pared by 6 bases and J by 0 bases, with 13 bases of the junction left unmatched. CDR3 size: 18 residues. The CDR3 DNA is TGTGCCAGCAGCCTAATCCCGGGACAGGGGTATGCTAACTATGGCTACACCTTC. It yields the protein CASSLIPGQGYANYGYTF.

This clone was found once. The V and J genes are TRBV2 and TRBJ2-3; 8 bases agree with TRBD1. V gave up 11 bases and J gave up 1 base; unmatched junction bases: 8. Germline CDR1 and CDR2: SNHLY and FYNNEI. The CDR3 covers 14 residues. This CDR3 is CADRGQGGTDTQYF. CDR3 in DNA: TGTGCCGACAGAGGACAGGGAGGCACAGATACGCAGTATTTT. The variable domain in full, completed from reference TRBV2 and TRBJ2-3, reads EPEVTQTPSHQVTQMGQEVILRCVPISNHLYFYWYRQILGQKVEFLVSFYNNEISEKSEIFDDQFSVERPDGSNFTLKIRSTKLEDSAMYFCADRGQGGTDTQYFGPGTRLTVL.

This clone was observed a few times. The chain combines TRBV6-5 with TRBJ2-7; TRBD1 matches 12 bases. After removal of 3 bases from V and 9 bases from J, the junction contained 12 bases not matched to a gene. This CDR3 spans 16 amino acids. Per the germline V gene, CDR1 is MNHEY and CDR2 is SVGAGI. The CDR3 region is CASSYDLGTGGRGQYF. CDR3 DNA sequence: TGTGCCAGCAGTTATGACCTAGGGACAGGGGGCAGGGGGCAGTACTTC.

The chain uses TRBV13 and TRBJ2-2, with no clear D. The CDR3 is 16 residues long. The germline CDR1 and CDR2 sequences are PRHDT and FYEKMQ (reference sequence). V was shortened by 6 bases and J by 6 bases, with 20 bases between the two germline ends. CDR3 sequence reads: CASRPRYNYWAGELFF. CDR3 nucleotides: TGTGCCAGCAGGCCTCGTTATAACTACTGGGCCGGGGAGCTGTTTTTT.

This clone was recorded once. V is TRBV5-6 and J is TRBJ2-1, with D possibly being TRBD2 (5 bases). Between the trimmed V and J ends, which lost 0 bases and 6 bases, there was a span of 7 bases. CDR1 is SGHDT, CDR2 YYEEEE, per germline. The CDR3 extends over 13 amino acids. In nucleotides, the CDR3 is TGTGCCAGCAGCTTGGCCACTAGCAATGAGCAGTTCTTC. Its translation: CASSLATSNEQFF.